This T cell receptor (beta chain) came from a study of blood T cell repertoires in COVID-19. Germline V CDR1 and CDR2: KGHSH, LQKENI. The CDR3 consists of 15 residues. Trimming removed 4 bases at V and 2 bases at J, with 14 bases between. Clones were sequenced by immunoSEQ multiplex PCR, and TCRdb holds only the in-frame ones, with some missing. The data contain some 140,000 clones, around 83% of them singletons. What was sequenced was PBMCs or T cells enriched from blood (not recorded which). V usage is TRBV18 and J usage is TRBJ1-2, with a weak D call TRBD1 (5 bases). The receptor comes from a young man who had recovered from COVID-19. CDR3 loop: CASSQRGAGNYGYTF. CDR3 nucleotide sequence: TGTGCCAGCTCACAGAGGGGCGCGGGGAACTATGGCTACACCTTC.